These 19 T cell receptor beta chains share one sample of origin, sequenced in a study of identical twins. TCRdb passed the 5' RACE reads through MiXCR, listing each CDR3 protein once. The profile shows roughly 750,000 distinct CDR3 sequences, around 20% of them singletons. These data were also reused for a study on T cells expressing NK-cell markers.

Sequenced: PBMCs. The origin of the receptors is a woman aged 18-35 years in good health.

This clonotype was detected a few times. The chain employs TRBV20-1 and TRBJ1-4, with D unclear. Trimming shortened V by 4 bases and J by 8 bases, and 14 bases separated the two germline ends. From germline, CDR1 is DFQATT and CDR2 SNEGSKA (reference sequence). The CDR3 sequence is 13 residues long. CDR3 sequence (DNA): TGCAGTGCTATACCCTCGCTATCGGAAAAACTGTTTTTT. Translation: CSAIPSLSEKLFF.

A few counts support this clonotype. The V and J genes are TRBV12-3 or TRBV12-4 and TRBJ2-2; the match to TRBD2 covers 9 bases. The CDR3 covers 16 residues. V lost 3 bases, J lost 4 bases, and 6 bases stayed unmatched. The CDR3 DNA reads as TGTGCCAGCAGTTTCCGTAGCGGGAGACCCACCGGGGAGCTGTTTTTT. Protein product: CASSFRSGRPTGELFF.

The CDR3 nucleotides read TGTGCCAGCAGTTTTACGGGGGGGCCCACAGATACGCAGTATTTT. It yields the protein CASSFTGGPTDTQYF. The chain recombines TRBV12-3 or TRBV12-4 with TRBJ2-3; TRBD2 aligns across 8 bases. The CDR3 totals 15 residues. Losses at the gene ends were 3 bases for V and 2 bases for J; bases not matched to a gene: 4.

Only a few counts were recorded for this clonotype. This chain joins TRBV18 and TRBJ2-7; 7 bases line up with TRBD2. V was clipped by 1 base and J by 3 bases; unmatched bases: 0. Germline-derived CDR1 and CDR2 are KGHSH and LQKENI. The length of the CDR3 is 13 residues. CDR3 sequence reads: CASSPRDYYEQYF. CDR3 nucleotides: TGTGCCAGCTCACCACGGGACTACTACGAGCAGTACTTC.

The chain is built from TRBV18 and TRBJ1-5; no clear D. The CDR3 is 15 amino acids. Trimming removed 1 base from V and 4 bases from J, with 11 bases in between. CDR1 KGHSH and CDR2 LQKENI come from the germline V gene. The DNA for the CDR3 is TGTGCCAGCTCACCACAGCGACACTCTAATCAGCCCCAGCATTTT. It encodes CASSPQRHSNQPQHF. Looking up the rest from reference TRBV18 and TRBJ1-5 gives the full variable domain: NAGVMQNPRHLVRRRGQEARLRCSPMKGHSHVYWYRQLPEEGLKFMVYLQKENIIDESGMPKERFSAEFPKEGPSILRIQQVVRGDSAAYFCASSPQRHSNQPQHFGDGTRLSIL.

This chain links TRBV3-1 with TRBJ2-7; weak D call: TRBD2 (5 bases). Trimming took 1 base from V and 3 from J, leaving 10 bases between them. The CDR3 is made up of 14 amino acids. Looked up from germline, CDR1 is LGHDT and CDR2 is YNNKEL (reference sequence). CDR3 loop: CASSQGIAHYEQYF. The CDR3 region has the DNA TGTGCCAGCAGCCAAGGCATAGCGCACTACGAGCAGTACTTC.

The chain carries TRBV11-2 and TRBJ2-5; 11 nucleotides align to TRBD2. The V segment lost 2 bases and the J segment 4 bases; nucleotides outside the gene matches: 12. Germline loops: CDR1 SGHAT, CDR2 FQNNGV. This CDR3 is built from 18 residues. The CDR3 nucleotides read TGTGCCAGCAGCTTAAGGGCTCTAGCGGGAGGATCCGGAGAGACCCAGTACTTC. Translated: CASSLRALAGGSGETQYF.

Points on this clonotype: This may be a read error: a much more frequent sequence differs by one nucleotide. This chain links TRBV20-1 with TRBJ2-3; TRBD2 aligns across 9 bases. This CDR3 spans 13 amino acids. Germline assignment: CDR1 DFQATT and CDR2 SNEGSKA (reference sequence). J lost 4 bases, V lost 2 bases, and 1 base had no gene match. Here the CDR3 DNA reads TGCAGTGCTAGAATAGCGGGAGCAGATACGCAGTATTTT. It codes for CSARIAGADTQYF.

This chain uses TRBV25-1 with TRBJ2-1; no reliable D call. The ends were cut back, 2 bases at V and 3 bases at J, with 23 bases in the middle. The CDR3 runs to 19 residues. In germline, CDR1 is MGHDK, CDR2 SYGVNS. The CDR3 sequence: CASSERVFRGNDLYNEQFF. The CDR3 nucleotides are TGTGCCAGCAGTGAACGGGTGTTTCGTGGGAACGATCTCTACAATGAGCAGTTCTTC. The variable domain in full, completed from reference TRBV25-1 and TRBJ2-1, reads EADIYQTPRYLVIGTGKKITLECSQTMGHDKMYWYQQDPGMELHLIHYSYGVNSTEKGDLSSESTVSRIRTEHFPLTLESARPSHTSQYLCASSERVFRGNDLYNEQFFGPGTRLTVL.

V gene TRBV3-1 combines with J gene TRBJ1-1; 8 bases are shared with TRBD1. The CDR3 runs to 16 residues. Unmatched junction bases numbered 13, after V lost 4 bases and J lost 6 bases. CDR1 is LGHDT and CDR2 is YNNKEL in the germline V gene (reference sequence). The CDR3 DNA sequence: TGTGCCAGCAGCCGGGCTGCCGGACAGGGTAGTTCTGAAGCTTTCTTT. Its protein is CASSRAAGQGSSEAFF.

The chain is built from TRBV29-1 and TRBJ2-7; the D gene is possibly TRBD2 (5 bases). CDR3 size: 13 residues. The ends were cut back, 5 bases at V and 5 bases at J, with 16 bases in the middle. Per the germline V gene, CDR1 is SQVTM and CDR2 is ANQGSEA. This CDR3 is CSVPSVAGNEQYF. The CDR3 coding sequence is TGCAGCGTTCCCTCCGTGGCGGGTAACGAGCAGTACTTC.

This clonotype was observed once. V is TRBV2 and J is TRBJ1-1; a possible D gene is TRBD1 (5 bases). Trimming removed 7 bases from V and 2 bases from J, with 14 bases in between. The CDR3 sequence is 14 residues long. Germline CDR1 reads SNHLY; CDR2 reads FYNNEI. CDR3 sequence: CASIPKTENTEAFF. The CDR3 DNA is TGTGCCAGCATACCTAAGACAGAAAACACTGAAGCTTTCTTT.

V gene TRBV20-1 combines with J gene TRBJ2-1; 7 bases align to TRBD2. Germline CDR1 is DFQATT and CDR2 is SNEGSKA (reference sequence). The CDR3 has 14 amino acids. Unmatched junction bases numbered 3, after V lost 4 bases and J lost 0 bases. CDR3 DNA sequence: TGCAGTGCTATGCGGGGGAGCTCCTACAATGAGCAGTTCTTC. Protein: CSAMRGSSYNEQFF.

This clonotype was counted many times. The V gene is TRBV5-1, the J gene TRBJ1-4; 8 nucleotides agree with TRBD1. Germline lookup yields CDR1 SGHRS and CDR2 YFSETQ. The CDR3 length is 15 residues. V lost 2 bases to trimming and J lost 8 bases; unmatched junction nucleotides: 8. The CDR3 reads CASSFRQGRKEKLFF. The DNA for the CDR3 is TGCGCCAGCAGCTTCCGACAGGGGAGGAAGGAAAAACTGTTTTTT.

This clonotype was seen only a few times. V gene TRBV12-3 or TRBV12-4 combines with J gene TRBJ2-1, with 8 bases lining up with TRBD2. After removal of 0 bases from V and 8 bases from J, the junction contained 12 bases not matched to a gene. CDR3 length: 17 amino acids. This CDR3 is CASSLARWRGGRDEQFF. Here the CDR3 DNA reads TGTGCCAGCAGTTTAGCTCGCTGGCGCGGGGGGAGGGATGAGCAGTTCTTC.

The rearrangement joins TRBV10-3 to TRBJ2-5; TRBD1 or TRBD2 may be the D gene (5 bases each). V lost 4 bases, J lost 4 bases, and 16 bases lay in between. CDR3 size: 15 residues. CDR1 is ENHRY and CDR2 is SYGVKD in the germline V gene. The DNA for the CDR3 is TGTGCCATCAGTGGCGGTGGGGGTCACGGAGAGACCCAGTACTTC. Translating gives CAISGGGGHGETQYF.

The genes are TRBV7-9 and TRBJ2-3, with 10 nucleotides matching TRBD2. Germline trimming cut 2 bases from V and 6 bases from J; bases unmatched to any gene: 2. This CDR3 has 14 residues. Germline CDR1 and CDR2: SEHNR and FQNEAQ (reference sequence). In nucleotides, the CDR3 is TGTGCCAGCAGCTTAATGACTAGCGGGGATACGCAGTATTTT. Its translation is CASSLMTSGDTQYF.

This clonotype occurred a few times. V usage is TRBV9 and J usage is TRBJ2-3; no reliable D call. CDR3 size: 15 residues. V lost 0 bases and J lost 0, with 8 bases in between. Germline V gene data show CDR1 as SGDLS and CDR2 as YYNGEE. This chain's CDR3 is CASSVATPSTDTQYF. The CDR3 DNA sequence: TGTGCCAGCAGCGTAGCTACCCCTAGCACAGATACGCAGTATTTT.

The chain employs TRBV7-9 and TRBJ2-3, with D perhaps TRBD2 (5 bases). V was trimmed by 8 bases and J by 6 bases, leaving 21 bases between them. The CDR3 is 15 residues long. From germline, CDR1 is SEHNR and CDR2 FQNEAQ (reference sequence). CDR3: CASANRRLRIDTQYF. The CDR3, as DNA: TGTGCCAGCGCTAATAGGAGACTAAGGATTGATACGCAGTATTTT.